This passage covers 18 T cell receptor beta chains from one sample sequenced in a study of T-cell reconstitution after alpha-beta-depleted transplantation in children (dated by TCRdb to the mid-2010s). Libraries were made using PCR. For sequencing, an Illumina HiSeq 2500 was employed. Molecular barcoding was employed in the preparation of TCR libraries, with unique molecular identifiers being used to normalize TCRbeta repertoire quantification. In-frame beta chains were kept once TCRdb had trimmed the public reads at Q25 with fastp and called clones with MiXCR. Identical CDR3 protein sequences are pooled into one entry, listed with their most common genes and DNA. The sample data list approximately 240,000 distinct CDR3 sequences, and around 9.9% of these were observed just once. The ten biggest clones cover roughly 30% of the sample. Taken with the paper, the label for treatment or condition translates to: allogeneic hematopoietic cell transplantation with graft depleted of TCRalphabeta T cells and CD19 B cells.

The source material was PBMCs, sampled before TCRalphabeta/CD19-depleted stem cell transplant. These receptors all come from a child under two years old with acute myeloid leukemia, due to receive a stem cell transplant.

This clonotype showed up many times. The CDR3 protein is CASRLLAQRTDTQYF. The CDR3 DNA sequence: TGTGCCAGCAGGTTACTAGCGCAACGCACAGATACGCAGTATTTT. The gene calls are TRBV28 and TRBJ2-3; 7 bases are a match to TRBD2. There are 15 residues in the CDR3. V shed 6 bases and J 1 base; nucleotides not matched to a gene: 7. Germline V gene sequence: CDR1 MDHEN, CDR2 SYDVKM.

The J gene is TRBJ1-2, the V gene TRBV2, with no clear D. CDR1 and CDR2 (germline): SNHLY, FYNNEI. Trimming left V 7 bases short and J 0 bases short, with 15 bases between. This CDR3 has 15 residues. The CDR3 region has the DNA TGTGCCAGCACTGAGGAGTACAGACCTAACTATGGCTACACCTTC. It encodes CASTEEYRPNYGYTF.

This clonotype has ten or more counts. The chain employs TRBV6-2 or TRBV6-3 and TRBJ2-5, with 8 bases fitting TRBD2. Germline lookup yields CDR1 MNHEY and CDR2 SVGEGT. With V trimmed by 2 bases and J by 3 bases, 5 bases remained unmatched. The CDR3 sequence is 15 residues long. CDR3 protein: CASSYLAAGEETQYF. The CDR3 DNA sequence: TGTGCCAGCAGTTACCTGGCAGCGGGAGAAGAGACCCAGTACTTC.

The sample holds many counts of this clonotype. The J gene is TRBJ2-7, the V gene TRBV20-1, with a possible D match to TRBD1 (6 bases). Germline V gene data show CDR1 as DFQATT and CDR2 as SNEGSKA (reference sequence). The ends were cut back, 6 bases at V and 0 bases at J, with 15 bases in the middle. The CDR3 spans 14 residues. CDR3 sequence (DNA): TGCAGTGCGCAAACAGGGTTTAGCTCCTACGAGCAGTACTTC. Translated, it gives CSAQTGFSSYEQYF.

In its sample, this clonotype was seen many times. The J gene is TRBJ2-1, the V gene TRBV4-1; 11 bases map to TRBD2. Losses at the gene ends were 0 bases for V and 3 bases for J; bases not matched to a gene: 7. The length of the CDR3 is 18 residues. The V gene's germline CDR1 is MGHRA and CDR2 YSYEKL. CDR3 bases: TGCGCCAGCAGCCAAGAGGATCGACTAGCGGGATTCTACAATGAGCAGTTCTTC. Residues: CASSQEDRLAGFYNEQFF.

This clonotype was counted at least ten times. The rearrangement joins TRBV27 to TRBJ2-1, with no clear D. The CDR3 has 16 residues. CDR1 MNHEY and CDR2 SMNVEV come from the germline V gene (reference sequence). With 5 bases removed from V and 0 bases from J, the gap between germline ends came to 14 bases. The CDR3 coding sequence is TGTGCCAGCAGTCCCTTGCCCAGCAACTCCTACAATGAGCAGTTCTTC. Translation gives CASSPLPSNSYNEQFF.

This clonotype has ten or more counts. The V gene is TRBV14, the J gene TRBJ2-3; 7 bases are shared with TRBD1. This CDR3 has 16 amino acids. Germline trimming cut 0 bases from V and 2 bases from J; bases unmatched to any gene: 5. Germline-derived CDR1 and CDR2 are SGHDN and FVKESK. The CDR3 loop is CASSQDLGQITDTQYF. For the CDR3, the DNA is TGTGCCAGCAGCCAAGATCTGGGACAGATCACAGATACGCAGTATTTT.

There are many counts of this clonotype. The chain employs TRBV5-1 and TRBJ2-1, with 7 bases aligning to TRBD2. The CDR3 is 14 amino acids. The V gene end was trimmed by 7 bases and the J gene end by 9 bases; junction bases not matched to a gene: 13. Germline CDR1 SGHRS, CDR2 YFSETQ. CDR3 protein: CASRGGPTAAEQFF. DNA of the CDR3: TGCGCCAGCCGGGGAGGGCCCACTGCGGCTGAGCAGTTCTTC.

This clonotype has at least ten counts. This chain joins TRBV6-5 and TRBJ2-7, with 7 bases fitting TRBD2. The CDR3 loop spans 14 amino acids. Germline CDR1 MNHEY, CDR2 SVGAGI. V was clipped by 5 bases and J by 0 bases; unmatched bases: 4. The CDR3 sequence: CASSREGSSYEQYF. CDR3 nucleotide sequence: TGTGCCAGCAGTAGGGAGGGGAGCTCCTACGAGCAGTACTTC.

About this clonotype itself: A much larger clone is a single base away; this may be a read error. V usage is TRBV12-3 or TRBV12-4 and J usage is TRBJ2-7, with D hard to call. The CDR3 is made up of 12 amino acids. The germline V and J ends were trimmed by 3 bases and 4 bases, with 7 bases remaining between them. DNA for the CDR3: TGTGCCAGCAGTTTTAAACGGTACGAGCAGTACTTC. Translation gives CASSFKRYEQYF.

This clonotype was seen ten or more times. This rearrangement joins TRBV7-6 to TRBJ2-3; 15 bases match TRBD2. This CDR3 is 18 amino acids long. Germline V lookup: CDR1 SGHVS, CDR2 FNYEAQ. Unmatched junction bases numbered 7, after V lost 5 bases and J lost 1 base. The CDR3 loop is CASSKGTSGRRGTDTQYF. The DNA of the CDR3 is TGTGCCAGCAGCAAGGGGACTAGCGGGAGGAGGGGCACAGATACGCAGTATTTT.

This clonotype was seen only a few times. This CDR3 reads CASRPSTGGSYEQYF. CDR3 nucleotides: TGTGCCAGCAGACCTTCGACGGGAGGCTCCTACGAGCAGTACTTC. This chain uses TRBV2 with TRBJ2-7, with 7 bases that match TRBD2. CDR3 size: 15 residues. V shed 6 bases and J 0 bases; nucleotides not matched to a gene: 8. CDR1 and CDR2 from the germline V gene are SNHLY and FYNNEI.

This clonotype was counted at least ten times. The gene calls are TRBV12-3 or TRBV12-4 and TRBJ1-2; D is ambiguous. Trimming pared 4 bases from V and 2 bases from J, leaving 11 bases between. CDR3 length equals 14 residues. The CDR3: CASSSRSQNYGYTF. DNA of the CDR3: TGTGCCAGCAGTTCAAGAAGCCAAAACTATGGCTACACCTTC.

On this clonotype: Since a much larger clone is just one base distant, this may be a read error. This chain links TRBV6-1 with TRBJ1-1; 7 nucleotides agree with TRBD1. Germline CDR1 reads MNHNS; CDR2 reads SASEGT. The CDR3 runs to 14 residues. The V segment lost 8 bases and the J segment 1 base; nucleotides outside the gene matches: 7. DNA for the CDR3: TGTGCCAGCGCTAGGCAGGGGGGGAACACTGAAGCTTTCTTT. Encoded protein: CASARQGGNTEAFF.

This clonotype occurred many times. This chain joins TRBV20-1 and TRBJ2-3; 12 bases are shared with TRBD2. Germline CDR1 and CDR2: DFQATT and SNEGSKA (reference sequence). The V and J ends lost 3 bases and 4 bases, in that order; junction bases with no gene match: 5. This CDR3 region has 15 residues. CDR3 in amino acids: CSASPSSGRADTQYF. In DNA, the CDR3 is TGCAGTGCTAGTCCTTCTAGCGGGAGGGCAGATACGCAGTATTTT.

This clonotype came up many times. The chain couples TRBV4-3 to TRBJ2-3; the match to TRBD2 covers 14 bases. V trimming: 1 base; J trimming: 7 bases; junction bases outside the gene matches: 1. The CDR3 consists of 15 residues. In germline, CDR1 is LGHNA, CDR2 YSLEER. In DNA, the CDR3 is TGCGCCAGCAGCCAAGGGACTAGCGGGAGGAATACGCAGTATTTT. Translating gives CASSQGTSGRNTQYF.

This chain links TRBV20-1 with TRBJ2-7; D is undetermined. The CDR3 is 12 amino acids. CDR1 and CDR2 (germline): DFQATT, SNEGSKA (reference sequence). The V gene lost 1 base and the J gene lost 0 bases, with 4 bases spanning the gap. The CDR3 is CSARGYSYEQYF. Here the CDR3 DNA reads TGCAGTGCTAGAGGATACTCCTACGAGCAGTACTTC.

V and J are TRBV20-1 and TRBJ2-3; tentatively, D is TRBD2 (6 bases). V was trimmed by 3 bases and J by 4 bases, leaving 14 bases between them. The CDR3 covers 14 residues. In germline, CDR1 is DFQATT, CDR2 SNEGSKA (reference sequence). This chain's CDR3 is CSASGSSRADTQYF. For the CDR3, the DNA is TGCAGTGCTAGCGGGAGTTCTCGGGCAGATACGCAGTATTTT.